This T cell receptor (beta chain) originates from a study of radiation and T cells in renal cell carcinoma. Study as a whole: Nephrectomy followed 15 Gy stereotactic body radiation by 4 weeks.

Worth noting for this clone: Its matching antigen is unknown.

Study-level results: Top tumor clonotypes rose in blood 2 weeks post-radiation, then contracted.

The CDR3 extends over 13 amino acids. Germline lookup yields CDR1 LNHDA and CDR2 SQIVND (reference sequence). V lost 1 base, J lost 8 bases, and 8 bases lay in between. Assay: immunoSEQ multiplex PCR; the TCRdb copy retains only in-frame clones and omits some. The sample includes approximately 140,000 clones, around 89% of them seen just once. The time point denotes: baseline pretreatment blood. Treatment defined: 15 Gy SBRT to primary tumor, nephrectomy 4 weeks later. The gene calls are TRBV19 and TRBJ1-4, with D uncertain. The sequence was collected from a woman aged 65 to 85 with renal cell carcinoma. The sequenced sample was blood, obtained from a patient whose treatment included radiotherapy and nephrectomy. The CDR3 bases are TGTGCCAGTAGTATAGCTCGGGAGGAAAAACTGTTTTTT. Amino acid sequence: CASSIAREEKLFF.